This T cell receptor (beta chain) originates from a study of blood T cells in healthy people across ages. General study points: Per million T cells, the diversity of TCR beta decreased roughly linearly as age advanced. Observed TCR beta diversity showed a strong correlation with the percentage of naive T cells as measured by flow cytometry. Fewer expanded clones and more diversity marked long-lived versus aged donors.

Germline CDR1 is SGDLS and CDR2 is YYNGEE. This CDR3 comprises 15 residues. V was pared by 6 bases and J by 4 bases, with 7 bases of the junction left unmatched. In regard to this clonotype: The antigen remains undetermined.

Extractions gave at least 5.5 micrograms of total RNA per sample. Primers used in a second PCR of roughly 6 to 11 cycles were a sample-barcoded 5' primer and a J-beta primer mix. MiXCR, applied by TCRdb to the 5' RACE reads, yields one record per CDR3 protein. The data hold some 700,000 distinct CDR3 sequences, with approximately 39% observed a single time. The V call is TRBV9, the J call TRBJ2-1; 10 bases line up with TRBD2. Sequencing was carried out using blood. The origin of this receptor is a woman aged 55-70 years in good health. The CDR3 sequence: CASTTSGDAYNEQFF. The CDR3 DNA reads as TGTGCCAGCACCACTAGCGGGGACGCTTACAATGAGCAGTTCTTC. The full variable domain, its missing parts supplied by reference TRBV9 and TRBJ2-1, is DSGVTQTPKHLITATGQRVTLRCSPRSGDLSVYWYQQSLDQGLQFLIQYYNGEERAKGNILERFSAQQFPDLHSELNLSSLELGDSALYFCASTTSGDAYNEQFFGPGTRLTVL.